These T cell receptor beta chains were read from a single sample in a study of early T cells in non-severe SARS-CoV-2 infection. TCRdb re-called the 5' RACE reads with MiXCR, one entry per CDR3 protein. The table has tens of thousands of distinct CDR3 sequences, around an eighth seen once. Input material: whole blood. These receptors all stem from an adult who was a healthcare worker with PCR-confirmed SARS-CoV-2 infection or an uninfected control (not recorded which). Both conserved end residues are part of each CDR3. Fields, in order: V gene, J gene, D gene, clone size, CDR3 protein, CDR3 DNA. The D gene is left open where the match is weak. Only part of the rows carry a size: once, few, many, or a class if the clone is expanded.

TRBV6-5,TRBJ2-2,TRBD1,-,CASIRDPWDRGNTGELFF,TGTGCCAGCATTAGGGATCCGTGGGACAGGGGGAACACCGGGGAGCTGTTTTTT
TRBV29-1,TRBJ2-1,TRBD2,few,CSGTSSDEQFF,TGCAGCGGGACTAGCAGTGATGAGCAGTTCTTC
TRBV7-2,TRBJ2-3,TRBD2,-,CASSLEVAGDVTDTQYF,TGTGCCAGCAGCTTAGAGGTAGCGGGAGATGTCACAGATACGCAGTATTTT
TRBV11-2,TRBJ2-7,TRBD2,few,CASSVIAGGFAYEQYF,TGTGCCAGCAGCGTCATAGCGGGAGGGTTCGCGTACGAGCAGTACTTC
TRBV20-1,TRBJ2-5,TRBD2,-,CSAHFVGAGRGETQYF,TGCAGTGCTCACTTCGTCGGGGCAGGGAGGGGAGAGACCCAGTACTTC
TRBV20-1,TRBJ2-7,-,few,CSARDRVTAAYEQYF,TGCAGTGCTAGAGACAGGGTGACGGCCGCCTACGAGCAGTACTTC
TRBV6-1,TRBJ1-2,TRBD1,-,CASSVRQGIYGYTF,TGTGCCAGCAGTGTGCGACAGGGTATCTATGGCTACACCTTC
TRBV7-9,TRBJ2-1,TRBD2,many,CASSSTSGYNEQFF,TGTGCCAGCAGCTCGACTAGCGGTTACAATGAGCAGTTCTTC
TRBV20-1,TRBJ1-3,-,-,CSARDDRNGNTIYF,TGCAGTGCTAGAGATGACAGAAATGGAAACACCATATATTTT
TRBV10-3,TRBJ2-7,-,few,CAISEPRGASYEQYF,TGTGCCATCAGTGAGCCCAGGGGGGCCTCCTACGAGCAGTACTTC
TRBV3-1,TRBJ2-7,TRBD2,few,CASSQGSGTRSYEQYF,TGTGCCAGCAGCCAGGGTAGCGGGACTCGCTCCTACGAGCAGTACTTC
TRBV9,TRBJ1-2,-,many,CASSVDGRSIYGYTF,TGTGCCAGCAGCGTAGATGGGCGGAGCATCTATGGCTACACCTTC
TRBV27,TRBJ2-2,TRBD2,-,CASSLGRQTSGRTGELFF,TGTGCCAGCAGTTTAGGGCGCCAGACTAGCGGGAGGACCGGGGAGCTGTTTTTT
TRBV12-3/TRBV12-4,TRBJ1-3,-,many,CASNYGGVGTIYF,TGTGCCAGCAACTACGGCGGAGTGGGCACCATATATTTT
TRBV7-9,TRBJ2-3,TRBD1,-,CASSLPGQGYMDTQYF,TGTGCCAGCAGCCTACCGGGACAGGGGTACATGGATACGCAGTATTTT
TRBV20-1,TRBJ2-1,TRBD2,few,CSAREGLAGVGYNEQFF,TGCAGTGCTAGAGAAGGACTAGCGGGAGTTGGTTACAATGAGCAGTTCTTC
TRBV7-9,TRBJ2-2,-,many,CASSPMSGTGELFF,TGTGCCAGCAGCCCCATGTCCGGCACCGGGGAGCTGTTTTTT
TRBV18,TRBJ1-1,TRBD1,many,CASSPGQVTEAFF,TGTGCCAGCTCACCGGGACAGGTCACTGAAGCTTTCTTT
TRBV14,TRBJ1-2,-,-,CASSQGPLYGYTF,TGTGCCAGCAGCCAAGGACCCCTCTATGGCTACACCTTC
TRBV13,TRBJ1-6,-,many,CASSRAGGQYSPLHF,TGTGCCAGCAGCCGTGCCGGGGGACAATATTCACCCCTCCACTTT
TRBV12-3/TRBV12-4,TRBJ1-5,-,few,CASSSVGGNQPQHF,TGTGCCAGCAGTTCAGTAGGGGGAAATCAGCCCCAGCATTTT
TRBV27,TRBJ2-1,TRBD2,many,CASSSSGRVRNEQFF,TGTGCCAGCAGTTCTAGCGGGAGAGTGCGCAATGAGCAGTTCTTC
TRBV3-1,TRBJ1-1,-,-,CASSQVQNRNTEAFF,TGTGCCAGCAGCCAAGTACAGAACCGAAACACTGAAGCTTTCTTT
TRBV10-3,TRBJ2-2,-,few,CAIRNTGELFF,TGTGCCATCAGGAACACCGGGGAGCTGTTTTTT
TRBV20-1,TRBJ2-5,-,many,CSASAETQYF,TGCAGTGCTAGCGCAGAGACCCAGTACTTC
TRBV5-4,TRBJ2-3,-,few,CASSFVSGPDTQYF,TGTGCCAGCAGCTTCGTGAGTGGCCCGGATACGCAGTATTTT
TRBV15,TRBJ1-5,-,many,CATSRDWGENQPQHF,TGTGCCACCAGCAGAGATTGGGGGGAAAATCAGCCCCAGCATTTT
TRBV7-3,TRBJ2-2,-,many,CASSLYTGELFF,TGTGCCAGCAGCTTGTACACCGGGGAGCTGTTTTTT
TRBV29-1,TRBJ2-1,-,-,CSVGFNEQFF,TGCAGCGTTGGGTTTAATGAGCAGTTCTTC
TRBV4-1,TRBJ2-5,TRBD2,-,CASSQEGGLAPETQYF,TGCGCCAGCAGCCAAGAAGGGGGACTAGCTCCAGAGACCCAGTACTTC
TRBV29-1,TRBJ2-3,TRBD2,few,CSGQREGWDTQYF,TGCAGCGGTCAGCGGGAGGGGTGGGATACGCAGTATTTT
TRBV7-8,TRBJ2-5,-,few,CASSPARTAETQYF,TGTGCCAGCAGCCCTGCAAGGACCGCAGAGACCCAGTACTTC
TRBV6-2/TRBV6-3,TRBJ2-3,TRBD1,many,CASSGTGGTQYF,TGTGCCAGCAGCGGGACAGGGGGGACGCAGTATTTT
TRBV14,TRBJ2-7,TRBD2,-,CASSQYGGGPRYEQYF,TGTGCCAGCAGCCAATACGGGGGAGGGCCCCGCTACGAGCAGTACTTC
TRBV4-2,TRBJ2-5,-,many,CASSQGHRGETQYF,TGTGCCAGCAGCCAGGGACATCGGGGTGAGACCCAGTACTTC
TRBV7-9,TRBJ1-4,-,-,CAGSPTGGALNEKLFF,TGTGCCGGCAGCCCCACGGGGGGGGCGCTGAATGAAAAACTGTTTTTT
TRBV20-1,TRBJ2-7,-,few,CSAPPRDPTYEQYF,TGCAGTGCTCCTCCGCGGGATCCGACCTACGAGCAGTACTTC
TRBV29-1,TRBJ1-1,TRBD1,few,CSVGGQLNTEAFF,TGCAGCGTTGGGGGACAGCTGAACACTGAAGCTTTCTTT
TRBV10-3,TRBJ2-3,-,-,CAITQNPVGPDTQYF,TGTGCCATAACCCAAAACCCGGTGGGGCCAGATACGCAGTATTTT
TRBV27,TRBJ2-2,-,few,CASSLGLGDTGELFF,TGTGCCAGCAGTTTAGGGTTGGGGGACACCGGGGAGCTGTTTTTT
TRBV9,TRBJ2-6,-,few,CASSVATRHPSGANVLTF,TGTGCCAGCAGCGTAGCCACCCGACACCCCTCTGGGGCCAACGTCCTGACTTTC
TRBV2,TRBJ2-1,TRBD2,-,CASSGASGEQFF,TGTGCCAGCAGTGGCGCTAGCGGTGAGCAGTTCTTC
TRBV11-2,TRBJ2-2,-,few,CASSLVGGWTGELFF,TGTGCCAGCAGCTTAGTAGGAGGGTGGACCGGGGAGCTGTTTTTT
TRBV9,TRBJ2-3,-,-,CASSVDRDTQYF,TGTGCCAGCAGCGTAGATAGAGATACGCAGTATTTT
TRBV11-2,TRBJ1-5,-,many,CASRGRANQPQHF,TGTGCCAGCAGGGGCAGGGCTAATCAGCCCCAGCATTTT
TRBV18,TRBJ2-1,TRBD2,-,CASSPGLAGAKEQFF,TGTGCCAGCTCACCAGGACTAGCGGGAGCTAAGGAGCAGTTCTTC
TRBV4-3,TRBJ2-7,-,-,CASSQVLATFYEQYF,TGCGCCAGCAGCCAAGTGTTAGCTACCTTCTACGAGCAGTACTTC
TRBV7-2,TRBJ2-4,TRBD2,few,CASSPIAGEAKNIQYF,TGTGCCAGCAGTCCAATAGCGGGAGAAGCCAAAAACATTCAGTACTTC
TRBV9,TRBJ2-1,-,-,CASSVATGFGDEQFF,TGTGCCAGCAGCGTAGCGACAGGCTTTGGCGATGAGCAGTTCTTC
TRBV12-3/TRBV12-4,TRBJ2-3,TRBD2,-,CASSKVGTSRLWAGEDTQYF,TGTGCCAGCAGCAAAGTGGGAACCTCACGCCTTTGGGCGGGAGAAGATACGCAGTATTTT
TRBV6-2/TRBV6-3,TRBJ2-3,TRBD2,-,CASRPSGSLTDTQYF,TGTGCCAGCAGACCTAGCGGGAGTCTCACAGATACGCAGTATTTT
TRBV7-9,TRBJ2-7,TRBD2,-,CASTTPGRGEQYF,TGTGCCAGCACCACGCCGGGGAGGGGCGAGCAGTACTTC
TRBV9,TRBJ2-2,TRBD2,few,CASSPGREGSGELFF,TGTGCCAGCAGCCCGGGCAGGGAGGGGTCCGGGGAGCTGTTTTTT
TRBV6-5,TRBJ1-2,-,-,CASRIDWSYGYTF,TGTGCCAGCAGGATCGACTGGAGCTATGGCTACACCTTC
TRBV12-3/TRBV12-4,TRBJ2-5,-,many,CASRLGVGAETQYF,TGTGCCAGCCGTCTGGGGGTAGGGGCAGAGACCCAGTACTTC
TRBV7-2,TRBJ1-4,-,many,CASSFRSNEKLFF,TGTGCCAGCAGCTTCAGGTCTAATGAAAAACTGTTTTTT
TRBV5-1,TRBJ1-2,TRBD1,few,CASSSDRDRYGYTF,TGCGCCAGCAGCTCGGACAGGGACCGATATGGCTACACCTTC
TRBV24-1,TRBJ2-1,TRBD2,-,CATRREGGHEQFF,TGTGCCACGCGGCGCGAGGGAGGGCATGAGCAGTTCTTC
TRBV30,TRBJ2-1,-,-,CAWRPIGGASSYNEQFF,TGTGCCTGGAGACCAATTGGCGGGGCTAGCTCCTACAATGAGCAGTTCTTC